This is a list of T cell receptor beta chains from one sample in a study of cytomegalovirus exposure and HLA in healthy donors. Generated by immunoSEQ multiplex PCR, the TCRdb table keeps only in-frame clones and is missing some. The repertoire includes over 70,000 clones, approximately 70% of them detected once, and nearly 10% sits in the top ten. Material: PBMCs. These receptors originate from a woman between 45 and 65 years old in good health and CMV-seropositive. Both conserved end residues are part of each CDR3. The D gene is left open where the match is weak. Clone size, where shown, is once, few, many, or a class for clones that have expanded.

clone size,D gene,V gene,J gene,CDR3 DNA,CDR3 protein
once,TRBD2,TRBV5-4,TRBJ2-5,TGTGCCAGCAGCTCCCGGGGGGGCGTACCGCGGGAGACCCAGTACTTC,CASSSRGGVPRETQYF
many,TRBD2,TRBV4-1,TRBJ2-3,TGCGCCAGCAGCCAAGGAATCCCGGGACTAGGGACAGATACGCAGTATTTT,CASSQGIPGLGTDTQYF
-,-,TRBV27,TRBJ2-1,TGTGCCAGCAGTTTATTGGGGGCAGGCAATGAGCAGTTCTTC,CASSLLGAGNEQFF
-,TRBD1,TRBV5-1,TRBJ1-6,TGCGCCAGCAGTCGGACAGGGGGCCCCAATCCCCTCCACTTT,CASSRTGGPNPLHF
-,TRBD2,TRBV9,TRBJ2-2,TGTGCCAGCAGCCCCCGACTAGCGGGGGCGAGGACCGGGGAGCTGTTTTTT,CASSPRLAGARTGELFF
-,TRBD1,TRBV6-5,TRBJ2-2,TGTGCCAGCAGGCCTACAGGGGGCACCGGGGAGCTGTTTTTT,CASRPTGGTGELFF
-,-,TRBV5-5,TRBJ2-5,TGTGCCAGCAGCTTGGGGGGGGGCCGGCAAGAGACCCAGTACTTC,CASSLGGGRQETQYF
many,-,TRBV5-1,TRBJ2-5,TGCGCCAGCAGCCGGGGTCAGGCAGCGGACCAAGAGACCCAGTACTTC,CASSRGQAADQETQYF
few,-,TRBV27,TRBJ1-2,TGTGCCAGCAGCCTCCTGCCGGCAGGTCCTAACTATGGCTACACCTTC,CASSLLPAGPNYGYTF
-,-,TRBV19,TRBJ1-2,TGTGCCAGTGGACGCAGGACTTCTAACTATGGCTACACCTTC,CASGRRTSNYGYTF
-,-,TRBV27,TRBJ1-1,TGTGCCAGCAGTTTTAGATTCGGTGAAGCTTTCTTT,CASSFRFGEAFF
few,-,TRBV5-5,TRBJ2-3,TGTGCCAGCAGCCCGGCGAACAGGGCTTTCGATTACCCCTCCACAGATACGCAGTATTTT,CASSPANRAFDYPSTDTQYF
-,-,TRBV27,TRBJ2-3,TGTGCCAGCAGTCAGGGGCTCACGGATACGCAGTATTTT,CASSQGLTDTQYF
-,TRBD1,TRBV18,TRBJ2-3,TGTGCCAGCTCAACCCTACAGGGGAGCACAGATACGCAGTATTTT,CASSTLQGSTDTQYF
-,TRBD2,TRBV28,TRBJ2-7,TGTGCCAGCAGTTTATTAGTAGCGGGGGTCGGCGAGCAGTACTTC,CASSLLVAGVGEQYF
-,-,TRBV29-1,TRBJ1-2,TGCAGCGTTGAAGATGGCTCCTATGGCTACACCTTC,CSVEDGSYGYTF
-,-,TRBV7-2,TRBJ1-5,TGTGCCAGCAGGCGAAACAGGGACAGCAATCAGCCCCAGCATTTT,CASRRNRDSNQPQHF
few,-,TRBV5-4,TRBJ2-7,TGTGCCAGCAGCTTCAAGGAGAAGCCGGCCTACGAGCAGTACTTC,CASSFKEKPAYEQYF
-,TRBD1,TRBV18,TRBJ2-7,TGTGCCAGCTCATCCGGGACAGGGGGGATCTACGAGCAGTACTTC,CASSSGTGGIYEQYF
few,TRBD1,TRBV19,TRBJ2-4,TGTGCCAGTGGAAAATCCGGGACAGGGAAAAACATTCAGTACTTC,CASGKSGTGKNIQYF
-,-,TRBV6-5,TRBJ2-3,TGTGCCAGCAGCCGCCGACAGTACACAGATACGCAGTATTTT,CASSRRQYTDTQYF
-,-,TRBV11-2,TRBJ1-3,TGTGCCAGCAGCTTAGATCTGGCCGTCTCTGGAAACACCATATATTTT,CASSLDLAVSGNTIYF
-,TRBD1,TRBV7-8,TRBJ2-7,TGTGCCAGCAGCCAAAGGGGGGGACAGGGTTCCTACGAGCAGTACTTC,CASSQRGGQGSYEQYF
-,TRBD2,TRBV6-4,TRBJ2-1,TGTGCCAGCAGTGACCAGGGACTAGCGGGAGGCCAGCAGTTCTTC,CASSDQGLAGGQQFF
-,TRBD1,TRBV28,TRBJ1-5,TGTGCCAGCACCCCGGACAGGGGTGGTCAGCCCCAGCATTTT,CASTPDRGGQPQHF
many,TRBD2,TRBV28,TRBJ2-7,TGTGCCAGCAGAACCACTAGCGGGTGGTACGAGCAGTACTTC,CASRTTSGWYEQYF
-,TRBD1,TRBV7-2,TRBJ1-1,TGTGCCAGCAGCACGGACAGGCCTGAAGCTTTCTTT,CASSTDRPEAFF
-,-,TRBV11-2,TRBJ2-7,TGTGCCAGCAGCCTGGACACCTACGAGCAGTACTTC,CASSLDTYEQYF
-,-,TRBV2,TRBJ1-1,TGTGCCAGCGAGCCATGGAACACTGAAGCTTTCTTT,CASEPWNTEAFF
-,-,TRBV7-6,TRBJ2-5,TGTGCCAGCAGCTTAGGGTGGTCGGGGGAGACCCAGTACTTC,CASSLGWSGETQYF
-,-,TRBV2,TRBJ1-5,TGTGCCAGCAGTGGGGGTGGAGGAGGACCCAGCAATCAGCCCCAGCATTTT,CASSGGGGGPSNQPQHF
-,TRBD1,TRBV28,TRBJ1-5,TGTGCCAGCAATCAGGGACAGGGGGCGTTTCAGCCCCAGCATTTT,CASNQGQGAFQPQHF
few,TRBD1,TRBV28,TRBJ1-1,TGTGCCAGCACCTTTCGACAGGGGAGGGGCACTGAAGCTTTCTTT,CASTFRQGRGTEAFF
-,-,TRBV19,TRBJ2-6,TGTGCCAGTACCGGGGGGCCTGGGGCCAACGTCCTGACTTTC,CASTGGPGANVLTF
-,-,TRBV5-8,TRBJ1-3,TGTGCCAGCAGATTATACTCTGGAAACACCATATATTTT,CASRLYSGNTIYF
-,TRBD1,TRBV10-3,TRBJ1-5,TGTGCCATCAGTGACGGGAGGGGGCGGCAGCCCCAGCATTTT,CAISDGRGRQPQHF
-,-,TRBV29-1,TRBJ2-3,TGCAGCGTCCTACTGAGCGGAACCACAGATACGCAGTATTTT,CSVLLSGTTDTQYF
-,-,TRBV2,TRBJ1-5,TGTGCCACCAAACAGGAGAATCAGCCCCAGCATTTT,CATKQENQPQHF
-,-,TRBV10-3,TRBJ1-1,TGTGCCATCAGTGAGGGGGCCTGGACTGAAGCTTTCTTT,CAISEGAWTEAFF
-,TRBD2,TRBV27,TRBJ2-7,TGTGCCAGCAGTTTATCTAGCGGGCTAATCGGGCAGTACTTC,CASSLSSGLIGQYF
-,TRBD2,TRBV18,TRBJ2-7,TGTGCCAGCTCACCAGACCTCAGGGGCGGGAGGGTCCACGAGCAGTACTTC,CASSPDLRGGRVHEQYF
few,TRBD1,TRBV2,TRBJ1-5,TGTGCCAGCAGTGGGACAGGGGAGGATCAGCCCCAGCATTTT,CASSGTGEDQPQHF
few,TRBD1,TRBV30,TRBJ1-2,TGTGCCTGGAGATACGGGACAGGGAATGGCTACACCTTC,CAWRYGTGNGYTF
-,-,TRBV12-2,TRBJ1-5,TGTGCAAGTCGCTTAGCGTTTAGGGGTGGCAATCAGCCCCAGCATTTT,CASRLAFRGGNQPQHF
medium-sized,-,TRBV27,TRBJ1-3,TGTGCCAGCAGGCTACTCTCTGGAAACACCATATATTTT,CASRLLSGNTIYF